A single sample gave rise to the 6 T cell receptor beta chains below, sequenced in a study of regulatory T cells in long-lasting Graves disease. Time point meaning: newly diagnosed GD, antithyroid drugs for less than 3 months. After RNA was extracted from PBMCs, the TCR library was made from it. According to the study, TCR beta libraries were built with iRepertoire HTBI primers and CDR3-region Arm-PCR. Using its own MiXCR run on the multiplex PCR reads, TCRdb lists one record per CDR3 protein. Among 350,000 to 450,000 distinct CDR3 sequences, roughly 10% were seen once, and the ten largest hold approximately 17%. The data were also submitted as part of a second study, on T cells in Graves' hyperthyroidism and ophthalmopathy.

The sequencing used peripheral blood mononuclear cells (PBMCs), collected at new diagnosis, from a patient treated with antithyroid drugs. All receptors come from a woman aged 18-30 years with Graves disease.

The sample holds one count of this clonotype. The chain employs TRBV4-1 and TRBJ2-1, with D possibly TRBD1 on 6 matching bases. There are 17 residues in the CDR3. Trimming took off 2 bases at V and 2 bases at J, with 16 bases between the two ends. Per germline, CDR1 MGHRA and CDR2 YSYEKL. The CDR3 DNA reads TGCGCCAGCAGCCAATCCGCCCCGCAGGGGACCTACAATGAGCAGTTCTTC. Amino acids: CASSQSAPQGTYNEQFF.

V usage is TRBV6-1 and J usage is TRBJ2-7; the D is unclear. The V end lost 6 bases, the J end lost 4 bases, and 13 bases lay between the germline ends. Germline loops: CDR1 MNHNS, CDR2 SASEGT. This CDR3 region has 13 residues. The CDR3 coding sequence is TGTGCCAGCAGACCCGGACCGGATTACGAGCAGTACTTC. Residues: CASRPGPDYEQYF.

V gene TRBV12-3 or TRBV12-4 combines with J gene TRBJ2-1; 12 nucleotides align to TRBD2. CDR3 length: 14 residues. Unmatched junction bases numbered 4, after V lost 7 bases and J lost 6 bases. For the CDR3, the DNA is TGTGCCAGCAACCTGGGACTAGCGGGCAATGAGCAGTTCTTC. As protein: CASNLGLAGNEQFF.

The chain couples TRBV6-4 to TRBJ2-5; weak D call: TRBD2 (5 bases). V lost 5 bases and J lost 6, with 13 bases in between. The CDR3 spans 13 residues. Germline CDR1 is MRHNA and CDR2 is SNTAGT. CDR3 DNA: TGTGCCAGCAGTTACTACTCGGGGAAGACCCAGTACTTC. Encoded protein: CASSYYSGKTQYF.

The rearrangement joins TRBV20-1 to TRBJ2-7, with 8 nucleotides matching TRBD1. With V trimmed by 0 bases and J by 0 bases, 7 bases remained unmatched. CDR1 is DFQATT, CDR2 SNEGSKA, per germline (reference sequence). The CDR3 loop spans 16 amino acids. The CDR3 DNA is TGCAGTGCTAGAGATCTTAGGGACAGGAGCTCCTACGAGCAGTACTTC. Translation gives CSARDLRDRSSYEQYF.

At least ten counts were recorded for this clonotype. The J gene is TRBJ2-2, the V gene TRBV20-1; D uncertain. CDR3 length: 15 amino acids. With 0 bases removed from V and 5 bases from J, the gap between germline ends came to 13 bases. CDR1 is DFQATT, CDR2 SNEGSKA, per germline (reference sequence). The chain's CDR3 is CSARDTSRETGELFF. The CDR3 DNA follows: TGCAGTGCTAGAGATACTTCTCGCGAGACCGGGGAGCTGTTTTTT.